The TCR beta chain described here comes from a study of T cell repertoires in cytomegalovirus infection. Study overall: Indicated by public TCR beta signatures were CMV infection and matching HLA type.

Broader study findings: Public TCR beta family frequency separated CMV-and-HLA carriers, including in an independent cohort.

TCRdb re-derived calls from the reads in MiXCR, one entry per CDR3 protein. The sample holds hundreds of thousands of distinct CDR3 sequences, 30% to 40% seen once. J lost 7 bases, V lost 7 bases, and 14 bases had no gene match. The CDR3 spans 14 residues. Germline V gene data show CDR1 as DFQATT and CDR2 as SNEGSKA (reference sequence). With respect to this clonotype: The antigen is unknown.

J is TRBJ2-7 and V is TRBV20-1; 9 positions agree with TRBD1. The sample consisted of PBMCs. The source is a human donor in good health (CMV status not recorded). Some clones in this sample may be carry-over from other donors' samples. CDR3 nucleotides: TGCAGTGTCCCCCGGGACAGGGTGGGGGGGGAGCAGTACTTC. This encodes CSVPRDRVGGEQYF.